The 21 T cell receptor beta chains presented below share a single source sample, sequenced in a study of human T cells and chemical hapten exposure. TCRdb reanalysed the RACE reads using MiXCR and keeps one entry per CDR3 protein. The table shows approximately 400,000 distinct CDR3 sequences, with more than 4.5% occurring only once. Sample time point: patch test 1, 2 weeks after DPC sensitization. The treatment denotes: therapeutic diphenylcyclopropenone sensitization with weekly scalp DPC. The source material was whole blood, sampled in connection with sensitization to the hapten diphenylcyclopropenone (DPC). These receptors were collected from a woman aged 45-60 years with alopecia areata. Some clones in this sample may be carry-over from other donors' samples.

This clonotype was seen ten or more times. The V and J genes are TRBV24-1 and TRBJ2-1; 11 bases map to TRBD2. V trimming: 4 bases; J trimming: 0 bases; junction bases outside the gene matches: 13. The length of the CDR3 is 20 residues. The germline CDR1 and CDR2 sequences are KGHDR and SFDVKD. CDR3 residues: CATSDPSGTSGRSSYNEQFF. The CDR3 nucleotides are TGTGCCACCAGTGACCCGTCCGGGACTAGCGGCCGGAGCTCCTACAATGAGCAGTTCTTC.

This clonotype was detected ten times or more. The chain uses TRBV11-2 and TRBJ2-5; perhaps D is TRBD1 or TRBD2 (6 bases each). V lost 1 base, J lost 5 bases, and 14 bases lay in between. CDR3 length: 15 amino acids. In germline, CDR1 is SGHAT, CDR2 FQNNGV. The CDR3 DNA reads as TGTGCCAGCAGCTTAGGAGCCGGGGGCGCCGAGACCCAGTACTTC. This sequence encodes CASSLGAGGAETQYF.

This clonotype was observed many times. The rearrangement links TRBV24-1 to TRBJ2-3; a weak D match, TRBD1 (5 bases). The CDR3 length is 16 residues. Germline assignment: CDR1 KGHDR and CDR2 SFDVKD. The ends were cut back, 5 bases at V and 0 bases at J, with 14 bases in the middle. CDR3 in amino acids: CATSGPDITSTDTQYF. The CDR3 nucleotides are TGTGCCACCAGTGGCCCGGACATCACTAGCACAGATACGCAGTATTTT.

This chain uses TRBV5-1 with TRBJ2-5; D remains unclear. CDR3 length: 13 amino acids. The V end lost 3 bases, the J end lost 1 base, and 7 bases lay between the germline ends. Looked up from germline, CDR1 is SGHRS and CDR2 is YFSETQ. CDR3 residues: CASSYQAQETQYF. CDR3 in DNA: TGCGCCAGCAGCTACCAAGCCCAAGAGACCCAGTACTTC.

This clonotype has only a few counts. This rearrangement joins TRBV29-1 to TRBJ1-2; 7 bases are shared with TRBD1. The germline V gene encodes CDR1 SQVTM and CDR2 ANQGSEA. CDR3 length equals 13 residues. J was trimmed by 2 bases and V by 6 bases; bases with no gene match: 6. Here the CDR3 DNA reads TGCAGCGTCTCCGAGGACAGGAACTATGGCTACACCTTC. Translation: CSVSEDRNYGYTF.

This clonotype came up a few times. V gene TRBV20-1 combines with J gene TRBJ2-3; 15 bases agree with TRBD2. The junction had 8 bases not matched to a gene; V was cut back by 6 bases and J by 7 bases. The CDR3 totals 15 residues. CDR1 is DFQATT and CDR2 is SNEGSKA in the germline V gene (reference sequence). The CDR3 DNA follows: TGCAGTGCGCCTCCGGGACTAGCGGGGGGTAATACGCAGTATTTT. It translates to CSAPPGLAGGNTQYF.

This clonotype has ten or more counts. The chain joins TRBV10-3 to TRBJ2-6; D is ambiguous. V gave up 11 bases and J gave up 0 bases, with 5 bases separating them. The CDR3 extends over 12 amino acids. Germline CDR1 ENHRY, CDR2 SYGVKD. Written as DNA, the CDR3 is TGTGCCTCAAACTCTGGGGCCAACGTCCTGACTTTC. It is translated as CASNSGANVLTF.

This clonotype appeared many times. This chain connects TRBV29-1 to TRBJ1-1; D call uncertain. Per germline, CDR1 SQVTM and CDR2 ANQGSEA. The CDR3 is made up of 10 amino acids. With 7 bases removed from V and 3 bases from J, the gap between germline ends came to 6 bases. Written as DNA, the CDR3 is TGCAGCGCTATGGACACTGAAGCTTTCTTT. This codes for CSAMDTEAFF.

This clonotype was seen many times. V usage is TRBV5-1 and J usage is TRBJ1-5, with 7 bases lining up with TRBD1. Trimming cost V 3 bases and J 1 base; bases outside gene matches: 4. This CDR3 is 15 amino acids long. Germline values: CDR1 SGHRS, CDR2 YFSETQ. CDR3 nucleotide sequence: TGCGCCAGCAGCTCGACAGGGTTGAGCAATCAGCCCCAGCATTTT. Translated: CASSSTGLSNQPQHF.

Ten or more counts support this clonotype. The chain carries TRBV4-2 and TRBJ1-1; a possible D gene is TRBD1 (6 bases). Trimming took off 4 bases at V and 6 bases at J, with 18 bases between the two ends. Germline V gene data show CDR1 as LGHNA and CDR2 as YNFKEQ. The CDR3 consists of 15 residues. The CDR3 is CASSPTGTAPSEAFF. The CDR3 DNA sequence: TGTGCCAGCAGCCCCACAGGGACGGCCCCCTCTGAAGCTTTCTTT.

The table lists this clonotype with a few counts. The chain employs TRBV12-5 and TRBJ2-7, with 11 bases aligning to TRBD2. CDR3 length: 16 residues. Germline assignment: CDR1 LGHNT and CDR2 FRNRAP. Trimming at V came to 0 bases and at J to 3 bases, leaving 4 bases not matched to a gene. CDR3 residues: CASGLVGTSGNYEQYF. The CDR3 region has the DNA TGTGCTAGTGGTTTGGTCGGGACTAGCGGCAACTACGAGCAGTACTTC.

The chain employs TRBV7-9 and TRBJ2-7; perhaps TRBD1 as D (6 bases). V was trimmed by 1 base and J by 6 bases, leaving 16 bases between them. The CDR3 extends over 15 amino acids. Per the germline V gene, CDR1 is SEHNR and CDR2 is FQNEAQ (reference sequence). For the CDR3, the DNA is TGTGCCAGCAGCTTAGGGGGGACACCTGGGGTCGAGCAGTACTTC. It is translated as CASSLGGTPGVEQYF.

This clonotype was seen repeatedly, ten times or more. The chain recombines TRBV27 with TRBJ2-3; 10 bases are a match to TRBD2. Germline CDR1 and CDR2: MNHEY and SMNVEV (reference sequence). Germline trimming cut 5 bases from V and 8 bases from J; bases unmatched to any gene: 13. This CDR3 is built from 16 residues. CDR3 loop: CASSPQREGYDGTQYF. DNA for the CDR3: TGTGCCAGCAGTCCCCAGCGGGAGGGGTACGATGGTACGCAGTATTTT.

This clonotype has only a few counts. CDR3 in DNA: TGCGCCAGCAGTGAGTCCTCTGGTGGTTATCAAGGTGATACGCAGTATTTT. It is translated as CASSESSGGYQGDTQYF. The gene calls are TRBV10-2 and TRBJ2-3; D is uncertain. The germline V gene has CDR1 WSHSY and CDR2 SAAADI. The V gene lost 0 bases and the J gene lost 6 bases, with 19 bases spanning the gap. CDR3 length: 17 amino acids.

The J gene is TRBJ1-6, the V gene TRBV12-3 or TRBV12-4; no clear D. With 4 bases removed from V and 6 bases from J, the gap between germline ends came to 7 bases. This CDR3 is 13 amino acids long. In DNA, the CDR3 is TGTGCCAGCAGTTCGCGCACTAATTCACCCCTCCACTTT. This encodes CASSSRTNSPLHF.

This clonotype was seen ten or more times. The V and J genes are TRBV5-1 and TRBJ1-1; a possible D gene is TRBD1 (6 bases). The CDR3 runs 18 residues. Per the germline V gene, CDR1 is SGHRS and CDR2 is YFSETQ. V was shortened by 0 bases and J by 0 bases, with 18 bases between the two germline ends. CDR3 region: CASSLAGGRGPMNTEAFF. For the CDR3, the DNA is TGCGCCAGCAGCTTGGCCGGAGGCAGGGGACCCATGAACACTGAAGCTTTCTTT.

The sample holds many counts of this clonotype. The V call is TRBV24-1, the J call TRBJ1-1, with no clear D. Germline loops: CDR1 KGHDR, CDR2 SFDVKD. This CDR3 has 12 amino acids. Trimming pared 0 bases from V and 10 bases from J, leaving 8 bases between. The CDR3 reads CATSDLHGLAFF. CDR3 nucleotide sequence: TGTGCCACCAGTGATTTGCACGGTTTAGCTTTCTTT.

This clonotype occurred many times. V usage is TRBV5-5 and J usage is TRBJ2-3; D is perhaps TRBD1 (5 bases). The CDR3 runs to 15 residues. Trimming stripped 0 bases from V and 0 bases from J, with 8 bases between. Looked up from germline, CDR1 is SGHKS and CDR2 is YYEKEE (reference sequence). The DNA for the CDR3 is TGTGCCAGCAGCTTGGAGGGGATAAGCACAGATACGCAGTATTTT. Its translation: CASSLEGISTDTQYF. Supplemented by reference TRBV5-5 and TRBJ2-3, the full variable domain reads DAGVTQSPTHLIKTRGQQVTLRCSPISGHKSVSWYQQVLGQGPQFIFQYYEKEERGRGNFPDRFSARQFPNYSSELNVNALLLGDSALYLCASSLEGISTDTQYFGPGTRLTVL.

The chain uses TRBV20-1 and TRBJ1-1; possibly TRBD1 for D (5 bases). This CDR3 contains 15 residues. Trimming took 0 bases from V and 1 from J, leaving 12 bases between them. CDR1 is DFQATT and CDR2 is SNEGSKA in the germline V gene (reference sequence). CDR3 amino acids: CSARDRIRANTEAFF. In nucleotides, the CDR3 is TGCAGTGCTAGAGATCGGATCAGGGCGAACACTGAAGCTTTCTTT.

Ten or more counts support this clonotype. This chain joins TRBV11-2 and TRBJ2-1; 12 bases fit TRBD2. CDR1 is SGHAT, CDR2 FQNNGV, per germline. J gave up 6 bases and V 8 bases, and 5 bases lay outside the gene matches. The CDR3 is 14 amino acids. The CDR3: CASGLAGLANEQFF. Written as DNA, the CDR3 is TGTGCCAGCGGACTAGCGGGGCTAGCCAATGAGCAGTTCTTC.

This clonotype was seen only a few times. The rearrangement links TRBV29-1 to TRBJ1-1, with D perhaps matching TRBD1 (5 bases). The CDR3 loop spans 13 amino acids. V shed 8 bases and J shed 0 bases, with 13 bases lying between them. The germline CDR1 and CDR2 sequences are SQVTM and ANQGSEA. CDR3 in DNA: TGCAGCCTTAGGGGAGAATTGAACACTGAAGCTTTCTTT. Its protein is CSLRGELNTEAFF. Together with reference TRBV29-1 and TRBJ1-1, the CDR3 gives the full variable domain: SAVISQKPSRDICQRGTSLTIQCQVDSQVTMMFWYRQQPGQSLTLIATANQGSEATYESGFVIDKFPISRPNLTFSTLTVSNMSPEDSSIYLCSLRGELNTEAFFGQGTRLTVV.